This record covers a single T cell receptor beta chain. The table lists this clonotype with many counts. The antigen this receptor binds is unknown. Per-nucleotide qualities are absent, and no much larger clonotype sits a single base away. The data were obtained in a study of human T cells and chemical hapten exposure (dated by TCRdb to the early 2020s). Context from the whole study: For sensitization, 2% DPC in acetone was applied to a 2 cm by 2 cm area of upper inner arm skin. Libraries were pooled for sequencing, and per-sample TCR yields varied mainly because of small differences in library volumes within the pool. For TCR sequencing, blood came from approximately 29 alopecia patients at anywhere from one to four time points (pre-sensitization, 2, 6 and 24 weeks). Patient blood was sampled pre-sensitization (week 0) and at 2, 6 and about 24 weeks after DPC sensitization. Alopecia areata with under or over 50% scalp involvement, alopecia totalis and alopecia universalis were represented in the patient cohort, which was mostly female. Peripheral blood TCR repertoire changes were tracked in vivo in alopecia patients during primary and secondary sensitization to the hapten diphenylcyclopropenone (DPC). Patients additionally received weekly therapeutic DPC doses to the scalp throughout the approximately 22-week study period. Patch testing on the upper back used Finn chambers containing 0.01% DPC, with scoring done after 6 days according to International Contact Dermatitis Research Group standards. General findings and caveats noted by the study authors: DPC sensitization did not change how many TCRs were above 1 in 1000 frequency, and no evidence was found of alterations in global repertoire structure. Repeated subsampling changed both the strength of the expansion versus patch-test correlation and the threshold at which that correlation became significant. The number of PT1 expanded TCRs positively correlated with patch test score, significant at thresholds 8, 16 and 32 but not 4. Because all patients had alopecia, a presumed autoimmune disease, the immune response of the patients might differ from that of healthy individuals. Significantly more large CDR3 similarity clusters were formed by expanded TCRs than by pre-sensitization or healthy control sets, consistent with antigen-driven responses.

The time point label on this specimen signifies: patch test 2, 6 weeks after DPC sensitization. The sample's treatment or condition label, in plain terms: therapeutic diphenylcyclopropenone sensitization with weekly scalp DPC. Blood at each patch-test visit was drawn before the patch test was applied. Patients were considered eligible if aged 18 to 70, diagnosed with alopecia and deemed suitable for DPC therapy, and patients were excluded if pregnant. Total RNA was extracted from unfractionated whole blood collected in Tempus Blood RNA tubes. The library was built by means of RACE. TCRdb names NextSeq 500 as the instrument used. During library preparation, unique molecular identifiers were attached to individual cDNA molecules so that TCRs could be counted in a quantitative, reproducible way. From each blood RNA sample, both TCR alpha and TCR beta chains were sequenced. The paper's processing steps were these. Samples had a median of roughly 100,000 TCRs, with a range from about 23,224 to 750,000. V, J and CDR3 annotation of the TCR reads was carried out using the Decombinator software suite. For PS versus PT1 abundance plots, all samples were subsampled to the same number of TCRs (28,000). TCRs were defined as expanded if absent before sensitization and observed at least eight times at the 2-week time point. TCRdb ran its own pipeline on the public reads, namely fastp trimming at Q25 and MiXCR clone calling, and kept in-frame beta chains. Every entry covers one CDR3 protein and lists the most common genes and DNA from its rows. The V and J calls here are based on TCRdb, not the publication. The sample table shows 350,000 to 400,000 distinct CDR3 sequences, and nearly 6.5% are seen once. The top ten clones comprise over 5.5% of the sample.

The specimen was whole blood, collected in connection with sensitization to the hapten diphenylcyclopropenone (DPC). The receptor was derived from a woman between 18 and 29 years old with alopecia areata. Some clones in this sample may be carry-over from other donors' samples.

The bases are TGTGCCAGCAGGCTCACAGGCCTAGCGGGGGCGACTTACGAGCAGTACTTC. Its protein product is CASRLTGLAGATYEQYF. The chain uses TRBV7-2 and TRBJ2-7; 10 central bases correspond to TRBD2. Clipping removes 6 bases from V and 4 bases from J, with 15 as the unmatched junction base count. CDR3 length: 17 amino acids, cysteine to phenylalanine. The sequence is cut down to CDR3 DNA, 51 bases in frame from base 1. CDR1 and CDR2 are read off the germline V gene as SGHTA and FQGNSA.